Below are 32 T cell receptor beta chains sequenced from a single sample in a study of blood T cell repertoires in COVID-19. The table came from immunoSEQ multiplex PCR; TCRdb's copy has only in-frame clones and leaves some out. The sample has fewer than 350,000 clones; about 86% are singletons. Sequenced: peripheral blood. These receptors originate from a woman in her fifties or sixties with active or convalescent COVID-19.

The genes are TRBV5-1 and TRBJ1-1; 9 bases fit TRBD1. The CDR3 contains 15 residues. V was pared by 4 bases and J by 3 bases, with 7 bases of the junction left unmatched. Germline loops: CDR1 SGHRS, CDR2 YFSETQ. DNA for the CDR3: TGCGCCAGCAGCCCACAGGGGGCTGGGGACACTGAAGCTTTCTTT. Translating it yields CASSPQGAGDTEAFF.

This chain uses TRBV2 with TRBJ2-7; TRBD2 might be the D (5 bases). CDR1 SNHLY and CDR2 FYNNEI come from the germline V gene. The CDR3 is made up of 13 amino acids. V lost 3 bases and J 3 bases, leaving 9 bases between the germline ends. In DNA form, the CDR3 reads TGTGCCAGCAGTGAGGAGGACTTCTACGAGCAGTACTTC. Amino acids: CASSEEDFYEQYF.

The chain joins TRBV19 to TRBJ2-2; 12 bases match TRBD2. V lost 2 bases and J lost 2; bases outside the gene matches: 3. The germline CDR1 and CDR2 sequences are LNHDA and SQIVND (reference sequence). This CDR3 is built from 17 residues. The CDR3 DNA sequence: TGTGCCAGTAGTATAATACTAGCGGGGGGCAACACCGGGGAGCTGTTTTTT. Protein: CASSIILAGGNTGELFF.

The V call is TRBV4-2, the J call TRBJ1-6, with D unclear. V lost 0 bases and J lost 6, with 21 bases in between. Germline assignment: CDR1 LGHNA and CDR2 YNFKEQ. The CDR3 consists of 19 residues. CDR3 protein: CASSQDPGGPAAVNSPLHF. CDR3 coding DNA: TGTGCCAGCAGCCAAGACCCGGGCGGGCCGGCAGCCGTTAATTCACCCCTCCACTTT.

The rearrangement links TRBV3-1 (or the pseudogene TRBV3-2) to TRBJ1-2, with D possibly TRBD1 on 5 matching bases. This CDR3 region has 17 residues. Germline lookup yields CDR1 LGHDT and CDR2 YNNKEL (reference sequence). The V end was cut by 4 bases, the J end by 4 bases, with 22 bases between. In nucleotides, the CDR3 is TGTGCCAGCAGCCCCCGGGGACGGGCCCGGGGGGGCTATGGCTACACCTTC. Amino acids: CASSPRGRARGGYGYTF.

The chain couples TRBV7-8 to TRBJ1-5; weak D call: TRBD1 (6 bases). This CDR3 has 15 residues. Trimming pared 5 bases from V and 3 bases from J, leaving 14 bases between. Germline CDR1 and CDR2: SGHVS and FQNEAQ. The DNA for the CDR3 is TGTGCCAGCAGCCCCCTACAGGGAATCAATCAGCCCCAGCATTTT. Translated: CASSPLQGINQPQHF.

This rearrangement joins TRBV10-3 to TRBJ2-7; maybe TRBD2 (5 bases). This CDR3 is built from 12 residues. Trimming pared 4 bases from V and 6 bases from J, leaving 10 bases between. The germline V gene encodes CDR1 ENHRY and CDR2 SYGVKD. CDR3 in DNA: TGTGCCATCAGTGCGGGGAACAGCGAGCAGTACTTC. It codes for CAISAGNSEQYF.

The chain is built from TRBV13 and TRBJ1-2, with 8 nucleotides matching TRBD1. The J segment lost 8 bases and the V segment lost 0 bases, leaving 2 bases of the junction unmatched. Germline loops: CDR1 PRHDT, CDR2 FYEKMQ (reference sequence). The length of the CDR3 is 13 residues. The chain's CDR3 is CASSLGTGVGYTF. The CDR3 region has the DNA TGTGCCAGCAGCTTAGGGACAGGGGTGGGCTACACCTTC.

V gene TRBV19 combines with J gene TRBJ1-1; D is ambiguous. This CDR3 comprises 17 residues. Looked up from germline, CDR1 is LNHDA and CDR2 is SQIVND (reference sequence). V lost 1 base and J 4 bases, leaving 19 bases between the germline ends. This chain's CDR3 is CASSIGRGLEEVTEAFF. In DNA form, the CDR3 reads TGTGCCAGTAGTATAGGACGGGGTTTAGAGGAGGTCACTGAAGCTTTCTTT.

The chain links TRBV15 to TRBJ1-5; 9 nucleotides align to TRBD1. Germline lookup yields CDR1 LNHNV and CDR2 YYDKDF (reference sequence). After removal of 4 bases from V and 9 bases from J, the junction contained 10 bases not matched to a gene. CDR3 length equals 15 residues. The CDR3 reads CATSKNTGGERPQHF. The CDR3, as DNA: TGTGCCACCAGCAAAAACACAGGGGGCGAGCGGCCCCAGCATTTT.

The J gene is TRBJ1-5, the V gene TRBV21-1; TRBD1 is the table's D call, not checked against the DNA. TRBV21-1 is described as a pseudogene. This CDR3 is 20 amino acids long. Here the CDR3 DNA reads TGTGCCAGCAGCAAAGCAGGGGTTTGGGGGAACAGGGGGCAGGTGCAGCCCCAGCATTTT. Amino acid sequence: CASSKAGVWGNRGQVQPQHF.

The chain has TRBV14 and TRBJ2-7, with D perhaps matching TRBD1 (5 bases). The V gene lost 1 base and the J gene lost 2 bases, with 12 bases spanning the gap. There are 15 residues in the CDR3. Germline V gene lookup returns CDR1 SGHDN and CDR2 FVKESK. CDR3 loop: CASSQATGDTYEQYF. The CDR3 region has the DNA TGTGCCAGCAGCCAAGCCACAGGCGATACCTACGAGCAGTACTTC.

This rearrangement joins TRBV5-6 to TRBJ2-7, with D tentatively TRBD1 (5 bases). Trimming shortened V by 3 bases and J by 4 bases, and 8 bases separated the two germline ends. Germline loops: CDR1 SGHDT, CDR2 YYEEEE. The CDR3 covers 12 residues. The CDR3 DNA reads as TGTGCCAGCAGCTATGACAGTTACGAGCAGTACTTC. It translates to CASSYDSYEQYF. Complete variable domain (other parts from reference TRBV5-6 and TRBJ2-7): DAGVTQSPTHLIKTRGQQVTLRCSPKSGHDTVSWYQQALGQGPQFIFQYYEEEERQRGNFPDRFSGHQFPNYSSELNVNALLLGDSALYLCASSYDSYEQYFGPGTRLTVT.

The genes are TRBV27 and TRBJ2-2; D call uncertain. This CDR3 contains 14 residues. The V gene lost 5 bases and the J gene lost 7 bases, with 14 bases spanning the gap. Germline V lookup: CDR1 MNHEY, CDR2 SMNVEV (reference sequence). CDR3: CASSRQAYGGELFF. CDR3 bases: TGTGCCAGCAGTCGGCAGGCGTACGGCGGGGAGCTGTTTTTT.

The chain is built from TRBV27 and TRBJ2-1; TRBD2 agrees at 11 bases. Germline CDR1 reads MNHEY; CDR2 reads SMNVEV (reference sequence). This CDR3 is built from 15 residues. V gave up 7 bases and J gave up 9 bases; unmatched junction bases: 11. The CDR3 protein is CASIAYSGGEGEQFF. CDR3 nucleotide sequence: TGTGCCAGCATTGCCTATAGCGGGGGGGAAGGTGAGCAGTTCTTC.

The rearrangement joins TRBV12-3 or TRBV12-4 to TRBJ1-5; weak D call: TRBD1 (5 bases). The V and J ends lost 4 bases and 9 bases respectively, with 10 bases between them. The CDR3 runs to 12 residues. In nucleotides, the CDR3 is TGTGCCAGCAGTTCTGTAGGGGTGCCCCAGCATTTT. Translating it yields CASSSVGVPQHF.

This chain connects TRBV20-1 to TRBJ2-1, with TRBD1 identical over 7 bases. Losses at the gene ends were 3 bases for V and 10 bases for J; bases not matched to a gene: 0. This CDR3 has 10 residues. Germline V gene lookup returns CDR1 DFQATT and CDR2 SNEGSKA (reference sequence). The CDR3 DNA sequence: TGCAGTGCTAGCAGGGGGGAGCAGTTCTTC. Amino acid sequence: CSASRGEQFF.

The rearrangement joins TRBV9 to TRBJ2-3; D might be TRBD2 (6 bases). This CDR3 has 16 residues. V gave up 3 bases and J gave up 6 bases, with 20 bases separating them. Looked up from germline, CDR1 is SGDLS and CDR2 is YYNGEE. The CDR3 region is CASSDVVGGVRDTQYF. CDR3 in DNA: TGTGCCAGCAGCGACGTCGTGGGCGGGGTGAGGGATACGCAGTATTTT.

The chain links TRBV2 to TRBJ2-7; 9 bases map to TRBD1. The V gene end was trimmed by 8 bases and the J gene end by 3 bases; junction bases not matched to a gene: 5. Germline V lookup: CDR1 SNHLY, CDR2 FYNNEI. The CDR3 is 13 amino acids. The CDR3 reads CASGAGQGYEQYF. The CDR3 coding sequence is TGTGCCAGCGGTGCGGGACAGGGCTACGAGCAGTACTTC.

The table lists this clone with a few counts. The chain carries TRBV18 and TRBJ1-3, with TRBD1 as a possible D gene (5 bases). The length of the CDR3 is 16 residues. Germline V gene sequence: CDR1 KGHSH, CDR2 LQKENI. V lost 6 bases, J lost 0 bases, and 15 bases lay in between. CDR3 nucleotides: TGTGCCAGCTCCAACCCAGGGCAGAACTCTGGAAACACCATATATTTT. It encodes CASSNPGQNSGNTIYF.

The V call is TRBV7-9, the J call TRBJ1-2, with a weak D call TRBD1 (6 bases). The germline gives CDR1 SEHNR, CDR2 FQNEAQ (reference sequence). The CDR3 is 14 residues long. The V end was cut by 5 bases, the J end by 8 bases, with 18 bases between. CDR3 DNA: TGTGCCAGCAGCCCACTGCGCGGGGGCGGAGGCTACACCTTC. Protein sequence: CASSPLRGGGGYTF.

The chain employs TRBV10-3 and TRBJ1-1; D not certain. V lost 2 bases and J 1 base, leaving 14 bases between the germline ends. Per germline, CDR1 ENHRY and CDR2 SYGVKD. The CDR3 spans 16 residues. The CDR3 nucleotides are TGTGCCATCAGTGAGCCTTTCCAGGTTCCGAACACTGAAGCTTTCTTT. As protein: CAISEPFQVPNTEAFF.

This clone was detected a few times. CDR3 nucleotide sequence: TGTGCCAGCTCACCAGCGGGACAGGGGCAGGAATACTATGGCTACACCTTC. Protein: CASSPAGQGQEYYGYTF. The genes are TRBV18 and TRBJ1-2; 10 bases line up with TRBD1. The germline V gene encodes CDR1 KGHSH and CDR2 LQKENI. CDR3 size: 17 residues. Trimming removed 2 bases from V and 3 bases from J; junction bases left unmatched: 9. Full variable domain (rest looked up from reference TRBV18 and TRBJ1-2): NAGVMQNPRHLVRRRGQEARLRCSPMKGHSHVYWYRQLPEEGLKFMVYLQKENIIDESGMPKERFSAEFPKEGPSILRIQQVVRGDSAAYFCASSPAGQGQEYYGYTFGSGTRLTVV.

The CDR3 sequence is CASSWGQDSGNTIYF. The CDR3, as DNA: TGTGCCAGCAGCTGGGGACAGGACTCTGGAAACACCATATATTTT. The chain uses TRBV5-4 and TRBJ1-3; 8 nucleotides match TRBD1. The CDR3 is 15 residues long. J lost 0 bases, V lost 3 bases, and 2 bases had no gene match. CDR1 and CDR2 (germline): SGHNT, YYREEE (reference sequence).

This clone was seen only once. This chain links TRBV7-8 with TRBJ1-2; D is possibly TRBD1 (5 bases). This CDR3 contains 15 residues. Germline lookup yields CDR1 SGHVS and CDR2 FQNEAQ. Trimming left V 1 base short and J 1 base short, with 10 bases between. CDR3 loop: CASSLGGGGNYGYTF. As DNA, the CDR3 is TGTGCCAGCAGCTTAGGCGGCGGGGGTAACTATGGCTACACCTTC.

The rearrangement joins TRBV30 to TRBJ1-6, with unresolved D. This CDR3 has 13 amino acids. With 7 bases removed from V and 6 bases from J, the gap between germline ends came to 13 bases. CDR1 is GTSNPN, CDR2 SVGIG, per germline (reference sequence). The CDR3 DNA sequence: TGTGCCTACTCCGGGTCCCCTAATTCACCCCTCCACTTT. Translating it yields CAYSGSPNSPLHF.

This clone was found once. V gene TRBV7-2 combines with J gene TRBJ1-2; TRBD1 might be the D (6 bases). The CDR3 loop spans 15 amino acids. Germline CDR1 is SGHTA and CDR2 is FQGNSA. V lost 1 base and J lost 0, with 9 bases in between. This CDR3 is CASSLDRAANYGYTF. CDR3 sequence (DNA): TGTGCCAGCAGCTTAGACAGGGCGGCTAACTATGGCTACACCTTC.

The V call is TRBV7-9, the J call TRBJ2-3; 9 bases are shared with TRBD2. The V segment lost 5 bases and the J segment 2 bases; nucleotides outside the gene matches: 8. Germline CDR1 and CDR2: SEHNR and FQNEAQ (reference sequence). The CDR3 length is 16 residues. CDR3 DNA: TGTGCCAGCAGCCCCAGACTAGCGGACTACACAGATACGCAGTATTTT. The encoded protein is CASSPRLADYTDTQYF.

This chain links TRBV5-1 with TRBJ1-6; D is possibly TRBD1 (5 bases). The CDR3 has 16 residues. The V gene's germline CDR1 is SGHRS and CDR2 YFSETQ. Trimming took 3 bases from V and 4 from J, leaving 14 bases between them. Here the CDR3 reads CASSSHLTGYNSPLHF. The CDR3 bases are TGCGCCAGCAGCTCCCACCTAACAGGTTATAATTCACCCCTCCACTTT.

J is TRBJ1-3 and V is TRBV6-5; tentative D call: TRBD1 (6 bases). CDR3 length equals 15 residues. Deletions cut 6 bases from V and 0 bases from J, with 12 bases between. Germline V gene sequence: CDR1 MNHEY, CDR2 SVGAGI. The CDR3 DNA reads TGTGCCAGCAGAAGACAGGCCCTCTCTGGAAACACCATATATTTT. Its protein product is CASRRQALSGNTIYF.

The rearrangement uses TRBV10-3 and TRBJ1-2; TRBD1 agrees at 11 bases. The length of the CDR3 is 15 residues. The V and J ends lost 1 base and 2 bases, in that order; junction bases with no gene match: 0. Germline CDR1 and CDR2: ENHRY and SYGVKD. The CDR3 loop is CAISEWTGGNYGYTF. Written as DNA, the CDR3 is TGTGCCATCAGTGAGTGGACAGGGGGCAACTATGGCTACACCTTC.

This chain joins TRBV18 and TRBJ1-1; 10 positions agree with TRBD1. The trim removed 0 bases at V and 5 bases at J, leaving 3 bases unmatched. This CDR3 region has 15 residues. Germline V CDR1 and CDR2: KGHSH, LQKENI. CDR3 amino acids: CASSPPGQGTTEAFF. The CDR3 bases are TGTGCCAGCTCACCACCGGGACAGGGGACGACTGAAGCTTTCTTT.